Below are 21 T cell receptor beta chains sequenced from a single sample in a study of blood T cell repertoires in COVID-19. Profiled with immunoSEQ multiplex PCR; TCRdb holds only in-frame clones, not every one. The data hold some 96,000 clones, with over 65% observed a single time. Sequencing input: peripheral blood. The source of these receptors is a human donor in a cohort sampled during active COVID-19.

This chain links TRBV10-3 with TRBJ1-2, with D possibly being TRBD1 (6 bases). V was shortened by 3 bases and J by 5 bases, with 13 bases between the two germline ends. The germline gives CDR1 ENHRY, CDR2 SYGVKD. The CDR3 runs 14 residues. For the CDR3, the DNA is TGTGCCATCAGTGACGGGACACTACCTTATGGCTACACCTTC. Residues: CAISDGTLPYGYTF.

The J gene is TRBJ2-2, the V gene TRBV19; TRBD2 might be the D (6 bases). The ends were cut back, 3 bases at V and 8 bases at J, with 10 bases in the middle. This CDR3 is 13 amino acids long. CDR1 LNHDA and CDR2 SQIVND come from the germline V gene (reference sequence). The CDR3 DNA follows: TGTGCCAGTAGTATTCTAGCGCCGGGGGAGCTGTTTTTT. Protein sequence: CASSILAPGELFF.

The chain employs TRBV29-1 and TRBJ2-7; 11 bases fit TRBD1. The ends lost 0 bases at V and 4 bases at J; junction bases unmatched: 8. CDR1 and CDR2 (germline): SQVTM, ANQGSEA. The CDR3 loop spans 16 amino acids. The CDR3 sequence: CSVEDPGTGGNYEQYF. CDR3 DNA sequence: TGCAGCGTTGAAGATCCCGGGACAGGGGGAAATTACGAGCAGTACTTC.

The V gene is TRBV19, the J gene TRBJ2-5; 9 nucleotides agree with TRBD1. With 6 bases clipped from V and 4 bases from J, the junction kept 12 bases outside the gene matches. This CDR3 spans 16 amino acids. Germline CDR1 and CDR2: LNHDA and SQIVND (reference sequence). This chain's CDR3 is CASRPLPGQGTETQYF. CDR3 coding DNA: TGTGCCAGTAGACCCCTGCCCGGACAGGGGACAGAGACCCAGTACTTC.

The genes are TRBV5-1 and TRBJ2-3, with no clear D. The CDR3 runs to 16 residues. Trimming took off 0 bases at V and 2 bases at J, with 13 bases between the two ends. Germline V lookup: CDR1 SGHRS, CDR2 YFSETQ. The CDR3 protein is CASSLENSHSTDTQYF. DNA of the CDR3: TGCGCCAGCAGCTTGGAGAACAGTCACTCCACAGATACGCAGTATTTT.

Concerning this clone: Additional DNA sequences in this sample encode the identical CDR3. This sequence joins TRBV4-3 and TRBJ2-3; 12 bases match TRBD2. Per germline, CDR1 LGHNA and CDR2 YSLEER. The J segment lost 2 bases and the V segment lost 3 bases, leaving 3 bases of the junction unmatched. The CDR3 totals 16 residues. DNA for the CDR3: TGCGCCAGCAGCCAGGGACTAGCGGGCATCACAGATACGCAGTATTTT. The encoded protein is CASSQGLAGITDTQYF.

The rearrangement uses TRBV30 and TRBJ2-3; TRBD2 is a possible D gene (5 bases). Trimming took off 1 base at V and 3 bases at J, with 14 bases between the two ends. This CDR3 has 15 residues. Germline CDR1 GTSNPN, CDR2 SVGIG (reference sequence). CDR3 coding DNA: TGTGCCTGGAGTGGGACTTCGCCGGGGACAGATACGCAGTATTTT. Its protein is CAWSGTSPGTDTQYF.

The rearrangement links TRBV21-1 to TRBJ1-6. TRBV21-1 is a documented pseudogene. The CDR3 sequence is 19 residues long. The chain's CDR3 is CASSNPPPPETGDNSPLHF. DNA for the CDR3: TGTGCCAGCAGCAACCCCCCCCCACCTGAGACGGGGGATAATTCACCCCTCCACTTT.

The J gene is TRBJ2-7, the V gene TRBV15; TRBD1 matches 8 bases. The J segment lost 1 base and the V segment lost 1 base, leaving 3 bases of the junction unmatched. The CDR3 sequence is 15 residues long. Germline values: CDR1 LNHNV, CDR2 YYDKDF (reference sequence). This CDR3 is CATSRGGQGSYEQYF. The DNA of the CDR3 is TGTGCCACCAGCAGAGGAGGACAGGGTTCCTACGAGCAGTACTTC.

This chain connects TRBV29-1 to TRBJ2-1, with D tentatively TRBD2 (6 bases). Germline values: CDR1 SQVTM, CDR2 ANQGSEA. V gave up 3 bases and J gave up 4 bases, with 7 bases separating them. CDR3 length: 12 residues. CDR3 nucleotide sequence: TGCAGCGTTGATGGGAGGTACAATGAGCAGTTCTTC. Translating gives CSVDGRYNEQFF.

The V gene is TRBV5-1, the J gene TRBJ2-1; TRBD2 matches 8 bases. Germline lookup yields CDR1 SGHRS and CDR2 YFSETQ. There are 17 residues in the CDR3. V trimming: 0 bases; J trimming: 4 bases; junction bases outside the gene matches: 9. CDR3 nucleotide sequence: TGCGCCAGCAGCTTGGGACCCAGTAGCGGGGCGTACAATGAGCAGTTCTTC. Amino acids: CASSLGPSSGAYNEQFF.

The chain employs TRBV10-3 and TRBJ2-7, with 7 nucleotides matching TRBD1. Germline CDR1 is ENHRY and CDR2 is SYGVKD. CDR3 length: 14 residues. V was pared by 6 bases and J by 2 bases, with 7 bases of the junction left unmatched. The CDR3 nucleotides are TGTGCCATCAGCCTTACAGGGGCGACCTACGAGCAGTACTTC. Translated: CAISLTGATYEQYF.

The V gene is TRBV5-1, the J gene TRBJ1-3; D is perhaps TRBD1 (6 bases). Germline V gives CDR1 SGHRS, CDR2 YFSETQ. This CDR3 has 15 amino acids. V lost 0 bases and J lost 4, with 11 bases in between. Written as DNA, the CDR3 is TGCGCCAGCAGCTTGGATACAGGGCGGGGAAACACCATATATTTT. Residues: CASSLDTGRGNTIYF.

The chain joins TRBV29-1 to TRBJ2-2; 7 bases match TRBD2. After removal of 4 bases from V and 1 base from J, the junction contained 3 bases not matched to a gene. The germline V gene has CDR1 SQVTM and CDR2 ANQGSEA. This CDR3 is built from 14 residues. DNA for the CDR3: TGCAGCGTTGTTCGGGGGGTGAACACCGGGGAGCTGTTTTTT. It translates to CSVVRGVNTGELFF.

J is TRBJ1-5 and V is TRBV7-2; TRBD1 is a possible D gene (6 bases). This CDR3 has 16 amino acids. V lost 6 bases to trimming and J lost 0 bases, with 15 bases between them. Germline values: CDR1 SGHTA, CDR2 FQGNSA. The CDR3 coding sequence is TGTGCCAGCAGTCCACAGGGATACTATAGCAATCAGCCCCAGCATTTT. Protein sequence: CASSPQGYYSNQPQHF.

V gene TRBV7-9 combines with J gene TRBJ2-7; 11 bases match TRBD1. From germline, CDR1 is SEHNR and CDR2 FQNEAQ (reference sequence). CDR3 length equals 15 residues. The J segment lost 5 bases and the V segment lost 5 bases, leaving 8 bases of the junction unmatched. CDR3 DNA: TGTGCCAGCAGCCATTCCGGACAGGGGGCCAACGAGCAGTACTTC. This encodes CASSHSGQGANEQYF.

The sample holds one count of this clone. This sequence joins TRBV9 and TRBJ2-2; perhaps TRBD2 as D (5 bases). This CDR3 spans 16 amino acids. Trimming left V 0 bases short and J 0 bases short, with 9 bases between. Germline CDR1 SGDLS, CDR2 YYNGEE. CDR3 bases: TGTGCCAGCAGCGTAGGTCGGGGAACGAACACCGGGGAGCTGTTTTTT. Protein product: CASSVGRGTNTGELFF.

V gene TRBV3-1 (or the pseudogene TRBV3-2) combines with J gene TRBJ2-1; TRBD2 matches 8 bases. Germline V CDR1 and CDR2: LGHDT, YNNKEL (reference sequence). The CDR3 is made up of 15 amino acids. V shed 1 base, J shed 5 bases, and the junction held 4 bases outside the gene matches. The CDR3: CASSQAERENNEQFF. DNA of the CDR3: TGTGCCAGCAGCCAAGCTGAGCGGGAGAACAATGAGCAGTTCTTC.

In this sample, this clone turned up many times. This chain connects TRBV19 to TRBJ2-2, with D tentatively TRBD2 (6 bases). Looked up from germline, CDR1 is LNHDA and CDR2 is SQIVND (reference sequence). V was cut by 6 bases and J by 3 bases, with 11 bases left in between. This CDR3 comprises 14 residues. This chain's CDR3 is CASRGAGYTGELFF. Here the CDR3 DNA reads TGTGCCAGTAGAGGGGCGGGATACACCGGGGAGCTGTTTTTT.

The chain recombines TRBV7-9 with TRBJ2-1; no firm D call. V was cut by 1 base and J by 8 bases, with 3 bases left in between. CDR3 length equals 11 residues. The germline V gene has CDR1 SEHNR and CDR2 FQNEAQ (reference sequence). CDR3 sequence reads: CASSLEHEQFF. The CDR3 DNA follows: TGTGCCAGCAGCTTAGAGCATGAGCAGTTCTTC.

Written as DNA, the CDR3 is TGTGCCAGCTCAGTGGCAGGCAGGGACACTGAAGCTTTCTTT. Encoded protein: CASSVAGRDTEAFF. The chain combines TRBV18 with TRBJ1-1; perhaps TRBD1 as D (5 bases). V gave up 5 bases and J gave up 3 bases, with 13 bases separating them. The CDR3 spans 14 residues. Germline loops: CDR1 KGHSH, CDR2 LQKENI.